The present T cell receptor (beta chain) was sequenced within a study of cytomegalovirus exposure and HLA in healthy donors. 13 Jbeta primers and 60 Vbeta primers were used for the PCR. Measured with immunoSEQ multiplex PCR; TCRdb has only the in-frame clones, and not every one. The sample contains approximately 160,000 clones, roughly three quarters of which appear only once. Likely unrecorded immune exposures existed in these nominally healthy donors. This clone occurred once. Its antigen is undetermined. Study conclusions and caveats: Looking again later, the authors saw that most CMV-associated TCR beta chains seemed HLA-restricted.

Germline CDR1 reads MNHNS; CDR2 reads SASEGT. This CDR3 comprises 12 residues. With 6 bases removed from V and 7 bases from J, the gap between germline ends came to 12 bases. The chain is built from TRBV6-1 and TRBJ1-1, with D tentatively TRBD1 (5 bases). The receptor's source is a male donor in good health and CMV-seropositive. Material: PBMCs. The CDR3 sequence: CASSAGGVEAFF. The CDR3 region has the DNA TGTGCCAGCAGCGCGGGGGGGGTTGAAGCTTTCTTT.